This entry lists 18 T cell receptor beta chains sequenced from one sample in a study of shared clonotypes between healthy human individuals. Data came from immunoSEQ multiplex PCR; TCRdb stores just in-frame clones and leaves some out. This sample carries 2 million to 2.5 million clones, 92% of them seen once, and the ten largest clones take approximately 0.39%. What was sequenced was naive CD4+ T cells from PBMCs. Specified subset: CD45RA+ positively selected. The origin of the receptors is a man between 18 and 35 years old in good health. Some clones in this sample may be carry-over from other donors' samples.

The chain uses TRBV15 and TRBJ2-2; 7 nucleotides line up with TRBD1. Germline CDR1 is LNHNV and CDR2 is YYDKDF (reference sequence). The junction had 6 bases not matched to a gene; V was cut back by 6 bases and J by 2 bases. The CDR3 is made up of 15 amino acids. CDR3 coding DNA: TGTGCCACCAGGACCGGGACAGTTAACACCGGGGAGCTGTTTTTT. This translates into CATRTGTVNTGELFF.

The chain uses TRBV29-1 and TRBJ1-1, with 8 bases matching TRBD1. The germline V gene encodes CDR1 SQVTM and CDR2 ANQGSEA. V lost 0 bases to trimming and J lost 1 base; unmatched junction nucleotides: 1. The CDR3 has 14 amino acids. The CDR3 sequence is CSVEEGTGNTEAFF. Written as DNA, the CDR3 is TGCAGCGTTGAAGAGGGGACAGGGAACACTGAAGCTTTCTTT.

This chain uses TRBV5-8 with TRBJ2-2; D remains ambiguous. Germline CDR1 and CDR2: SGHTS and YDEGEE. There are 13 residues in the CDR3. V was cut by 4 bases and J by 6 bases, with 10 bases left in between. The CDR3 nucleotides read TGTGCCAGCAGCCTGAGACGCGCCGGGGAGCTGTTTTTT. It specifies CASSLRRAGELFF.

This clone is a singleton in its sample. This chain links TRBV5-1 with TRBJ2-7, with 8 bases lining up with TRBD2. The germline CDR1 and CDR2 sequences are SGHRS and YFSETQ. The CDR3 sequence is 16 residues long. V lost 5 bases and J lost 0; bases outside the gene matches: 10. As DNA, the CDR3 is TGCGCCAGCAGTCCGCGGGGGGTCTCAAGCTCCTACGAGCAGTACTTC. Translated: CASSPRGVSSSYEQYF.

The chain employs TRBV2 and TRBJ2-5, with 7 bases aligning to TRBD1. Trimming took 7 bases from V and 10 from J; bases not matched to a gene: 15. The CDR3 covers 14 residues. Looked up from germline, CDR1 is SNHLY and CDR2 is FYNNEI. The DNA of the CDR3 is TGTGCCAGCATAGTTGGGACAGACCCTTCTGGCCAGTACTTC. It specifies CASIVGTDPSGQYF.

The chain couples TRBV11-2 to TRBJ2-3; D unresolved. V gave up 0 bases and J gave up 6 bases, with 7 bases separating them. The CDR3 runs 13 residues. Germline V gene lookup returns CDR1 SGHAT and CDR2 FQNNGV. As DNA, the CDR3 is TGTGCCAGCAGCTTAGAAGCTGGGGATACGCAGTATTTT. Residues: CASSLEAGDTQYF.

The V call is TRBV2, the J call TRBJ1-5, with a weak D call TRBD1 (5 bases). The V gene's germline CDR1 is SNHLY and CDR2 FYNNEI. The CDR3 contains 14 residues. V dropped 6 bases and J dropped 1 base, with 10 bases sitting between them. The CDR3 loop reads CASRGGTSNQPQHF. The CDR3 DNA reads TGTGCCAGCAGGGGAGGGACGAGCAATCAGCCCCAGCATTTT.

In nucleotides, the CDR3 is TGTGCCAGCAGCTGGACTAGCGGGGCGTACGAGCAGTACTTC. Residues: CASSWTSGAYEQYF. V is TRBV7-8 and J is TRBJ2-7; 12 nucleotides line up with TRBD2. The J segment lost 4 bases and the V segment lost 4 bases, leaving 2 bases of the junction unmatched. Germline CDR1 and CDR2: SGHVS and FQNEAQ. The CDR3 extends over 14 amino acids. Using reference TRBV7-8 and TRBJ2-7 for the parts outside the CDR3, the full variable domain is GAGVSQSPRYKVAKRGQDVALRCDPISGHVSLFWYQQALGQGPEFLTYFQNEAQLDKSGLPSDRFFAERPEGSVSTLKIQRTQQEDSAVYLCASSWTSGAYEQYFGPGTRLTVT.

The chain is built from TRBV28 and TRBJ2-3; TRBD1 agrees at 12 bases. The CDR3 spans 13 residues. CDR1 MDHEN and CDR2 SYDVKM come from the germline V gene. The V segment lost 8 bases and the J segment 7 bases; nucleotides outside the gene matches: 4. The CDR3 sequence is CASRDRGPNTQYF. The DNA for the CDR3 is TGTGCCAGCCGGGACAGGGGGCCGAATACGCAGTATTTT. The variable domain in full, completed from reference TRBV28 and TRBJ2-3, reads DVKVTQSSRYLVKRTGEKVFLECVQDMDHENMFWYRQDPGLGLRLIYFSYDVKMKEKGDIPEGYSVSREKKERFSLILESASTNQTSMYLCASRDRGPNTQYFGPGTRLTVL.

The chain is built from TRBV11-3 and TRBJ2-1, with 10 bases aligning to TRBD2. Germline assignment: CDR1 SGHNT and CDR2 YENEEA. J was trimmed by 10 bases and V by 5 bases; bases with no gene match: 14. The CDR3 extends over 16 amino acids. CDR3 coding DNA: TGTGCCAGCAGCCTCCCCGGGCTAGCGGGAGCGGGGGAGCAGTTCTTC. Its protein product is CASSLPGLAGAGEQFF.

Comments on this clone: Distinct nucleotide sequences in the sample also encode this CDR3. This rearrangement joins TRBV18 to TRBJ2-3; D possibly corresponds to TRBD1 (6 bases). Trimming took off 2 bases at V and 4 bases at J, with 10 bases between the two ends. Germline CDR1 and CDR2: KGHSH and LQKENI. This CDR3 is 14 amino acids long. For the CDR3, the DNA is TGTGCCAGCTCACCAGGCAGGGGAGCAGATACGCAGTATTTT. This encodes CASSPGRGADTQYF.

This rearrangement joins TRBV4-3 to TRBJ2-1; a weak D match, TRBD2 (6 bases). The CDR3 has 16 residues. Germline V CDR1 and CDR2: LGHNA, YSLEER. The germline V and J ends were trimmed by 0 bases and 4 bases, with 13 bases remaining between them. DNA for the CDR3: TGCGCCAGCAGCCAAGATGTAACTAGCTATTACAATGAGCAGTTCTTC. The encoded protein is CASSQDVTSYYNEQFF.

CDR3 sequence: CASSQRLAGDEQYF. CDR3 DNA sequence: TGTGCCAGCAGCCAGAGACTAGCGGGAGACGAGCAGTACTTC. The chain joins TRBV28 to TRBJ2-7, with TRBD2 matching 12 bases. The CDR3 has 14 residues. Germline CDR1 is MDHEN and CDR2 is SYDVKM. J was trimmed by 5 bases and V by 6 bases; bases with no gene match: 5.

This CDR3 reads CASGRESSYEQYF. CDR3 sequence (DNA): TGTGCCAGCGGCAGAGAAAGCTCCTACGAGCAGTACTTC. The chain joins TRBV7-8 to TRBJ2-7; no firm D call. V gave up 8 bases and J gave up 0 bases, with 11 bases separating them. CDR3 length: 13 residues. Looked up from germline, CDR1 is SGHVS and CDR2 is FQNEAQ.

This sequence joins TRBV5-4 and TRBJ2-7; 9 bases agree with TRBD1. Germline V gene sequence: CDR1 SGHNT, CDR2 YYREEE (reference sequence). Trimming cost V 4 bases and J 6 bases; bases outside gene matches: 8. CDR3 length: 14 residues. DNA for the CDR3: TGTGCCAGCAGCACCCACTTGACAGGGGGCGAGCAGTACTTC. Translated, it gives CASSTHLTGGEQYF. The whole variable domain, remainder taken from reference TRBV5-4 and TRBJ2-7, is ETGVTQSPTHLIKTRGQQVTLRCSSQSGHNTVSWYQQALGQGPQFIFQYYREEENGRGNFPPRFSGLQFPNYSSELNVNALELDDSALYLCASSTHLTGGEQYFGPGTRLTVT.

This clone was picked up one time. CDR3 sequence reads: CASIRQPKLSGNTIYF. The CDR3 DNA sequence: TGTGCCAGCATACGGCAGCCGAAACTCTCTGGAAACACCATATATTTT. This chain uses TRBV7-3 with TRBJ1-3, with D unresolved. CDR3 length: 16 residues. Per germline, CDR1 SGHTA and CDR2 FQGTGA. V lost 7 bases to trimming and J lost 0 bases, with 16 bases between them.

This clone has only a few counts. The chain links TRBV7-9 to TRBJ1-5; D possibly corresponds to TRBD1 (6 bases). Trimming stripped 5 bases from V and 6 bases from J, with 23 bases between. CDR1 and CDR2 from the germline V gene are SEHNR and FQNEAQ (reference sequence). The CDR3 extends over 17 amino acids. The CDR3 bases are TGTGCCAGCAGCCCGGCGGCACTGACAGGAAGACCTCAGCCCCAGCATTTT. Translating it yields CASSPAALTGRPQPQHF.

The J gene is TRBJ2-7, the V gene TRBV2; TRBD2 matches 8 bases. The CDR3 spans 14 residues. The germline CDR1 and CDR2 sequences are SNHLY and FYNNEI. V dropped 9 bases and J dropped 0; count of bases not matched to a gene: 7. DNA for the CDR3: TGTGCCAGTAAGAGTAGCGGGAACTCCTACGAGCAGTACTTC. As protein: CASKSSGNSYEQYF.